These 23 T cell receptor beta chains were sequenced from one sample in a study of Ad26.COV2.S vaccination and SARS-CoV-2 variants. Profiled with immunoSEQ multiplex PCR; TCRdb holds only in-frame clones, not every one. The sample yields about 100,000 clones, around three quarters seen once. Sequenced material: peripheral blood, taken after recovery from COVID-19. The receptor set was obtained from a human donor who had recovered from COVID-19.

This clone was counted once. The chain has TRBV6-5 and TRBJ2-3; 8 nucleotides agree with TRBD2. The CDR3 is 15 residues long. Germline values: CDR1 MNHEY, CDR2 SVGAGI. The ends lost 2 bases at V and 3 bases at J; junction bases unmatched: 4. The CDR3 DNA follows: TGTGCCAGCAGTTACCAAGCGGGGGTAACAGATACGCAGTATTTT. It encodes CASSYQAGVTDTQYF.

A remark on this clone: Germline and junction disagree at one end, which may indicate a read error. The rearrangement joins TRBV3-1 (or the pseudogene TRBV3-2) to TRBJ1-2; the D gene is possibly TRBD1 (5 bases). This CDR3 has 11 residues. Germline assignment: CDR1 LGHDT and CDR2 YNNKEL (reference sequence). As DNA, the CDR3 is TGTGCCAGCAGCCAAGTGGGAGGGGTTCTCTTC. It specifies CASSQVGGVLF.

This chain links TRBV28 with TRBJ2-7, with 8 nucleotides matching TRBD2. This CDR3 region has 13 residues. V shed 8 bases, J shed 3 bases, and the junction held 6 bases outside the gene matches. CDR1 is MDHEN, CDR2 SYDVKM, per germline. The CDR3 nucleotides read TGTGCCAGCCGAGGGACTAGGGACTACGAGCAGTACTTC. As protein: CASRGTRDYEQYF.

The chain combines TRBV28 with TRBJ1-2; no clear D. The CDR3 covers 14 residues. Germline CDR1 and CDR2: MDHEN and SYDVKM. V was shortened by 2 bases and J by 0 bases, with 7 bases between the two germline ends. CDR3 nucleotides: TGTGCCAGCAGTTTAAACACCCCTAACTATGGCTACACCTTC. This codes for CASSLNTPNYGYTF.

This chain connects TRBV23-1 to TRBJ1-6; D unresolved. TRBV23-1 is an ORF for which the function is uncertain. The germline V and J ends were trimmed by 3 bases and 7 bases, with 22 bases remaining between them. This CDR3 is built from 18 residues. The CDR3 nucleotides read TGCGCCAGCAGTCAGCCTCGACCGGGATTTATGGGGAATTCACCCCTCCACTTT. This encodes CASSQPRPGFMGNSPLHF.

This clone has a count of ten or more. The rearrangement joins TRBV6-2 or TRBV6-3 to TRBJ2-3; no definite D call. The germline gives CDR1 MNHEY, CDR2 SVGEGT. This CDR3 has 12 amino acids. Trimming removed 6 bases from V and 10 bases from J, with 14 bases in between. CDR3 protein: CASSFHSASQYF. The CDR3 nucleotides are TGTGCCAGCAGCTTCCACTCAGCATCGCAGTATTTT.

With regard to this clone: The same CDR3 is also encoded by other DNA sequences in this sample. The V gene is TRBV3-1 (or the pseudogene TRBV3-2), the J gene TRBJ1-4; TRBD1 might be the D (6 bases). Germline assignment: CDR1 LGHDT and CDR2 YNNKEL (reference sequence). Between the trimmed V and J ends, which lost 6 bases and 10 bases, there was a span of 18 bases. This CDR3 has 14 amino acids. This CDR3 reads CASSQNRESVKLFF. DNA for the CDR3: TGTGCCAGCAGTCAAAACAGGGAATCAGTAAAACTGTTTTTT.

This clone was found a few times. The rearrangement uses TRBV5-1 and TRBJ2-5; a possible D gene is TRBD2 (6 bases). Germline V gene sequence: CDR1 SGHRS, CDR2 YFSETQ. The CDR3 is made up of 16 amino acids. Trimming removed 4 bases from V and 1 base from J, with 17 bases in between. CDR3 residues: CASSPGGVPGQETQYF. CDR3 sequence (DNA): TGCGCCAGCAGCCCCGGAGGGGTTCCGGGCCAAGAGACCCAGTACTTC.

This chain joins TRBV5-1 and TRBJ2-1; a weak D match, TRBD2 (6 bases). This CDR3 comprises 14 residues. Germline V gives CDR1 SGHRS, CDR2 YFSETQ. V dropped 0 bases and J dropped 8 bases, with 12 bases sitting between them. CDR3 in DNA: TGCGCCAGCAGCTTGGCCGGGACTGTCCATGAGCAGTTCTTC. This sequence encodes CASSLAGTVHEQFF.

The rearrangement joins TRBV28 to TRBJ2-7; 7 nucleotides line up with TRBD2. V was pared by 3 bases and J by 0 bases, with 8 bases of the junction left unmatched. The CDR3 consists of 16 residues. Germline V gives CDR1 MDHEN, CDR2 SYDVKM. This CDR3 is CASSFRLAASSYEQYF. CDR3 sequence (DNA): TGTGCCAGCAGTTTCCGGCTAGCGGCAAGCTCCTACGAGCAGTACTTC.

This clone was found once. The chain uses TRBV2 and TRBJ1-6, with TRBD1 matching over 9 bases. V lost 5 bases, J lost 10 bases, and 6 bases stayed unmatched. The CDR3 contains 14 residues. Germline CDR1 reads SNHLY; CDR2 reads FYNNEI. The CDR3, as DNA: TGTGCCAGCAGTCGAACAGGGGGCCAGTCACCCCTCCACTTT. This codes for CASSRTGGQSPLHF.

The chain employs TRBV3-1 (or the pseudogene TRBV3-2) and TRBJ1-1; D ambiguous. V gave up 3 bases and J gave up 5 bases, with 13 bases separating them. The CDR3 is made up of 14 amino acids. CDR1 LGHDT and CDR2 YNNKEL come from the germline V gene (reference sequence). CDR3 in DNA: TGTGCCAGCAGCCAGGGTCCAACCGGGACTGAAGCTTTCTTT. It is translated as CASSQGPTGTEAFF.

This clone has more than one count but fewer than ten. The chain is built from TRBV2 and TRBJ1-6; D is uncertain. Trimming took off 0 bases at V and 10 bases at J, with 13 bases between the two ends. The V gene's germline CDR1 is SNHLY and CDR2 FYNNEI. This CDR3 is 15 amino acids long. CDR3 protein: CASSEAARAPSPLHF. The CDR3 DNA reads TGTGCCAGCAGTGAAGCGGCACGAGCACCATCACCCCTCCACTTT. The whole variable domain, remainder taken from reference TRBV2 and TRBJ1-6, is EPEVTQTPSHQVTQMGQEVILRCVPISNHLYFYWYRQILGQKVEFLVSFYNNEISEKSEIFDDQFSVERPDGSNFTLKIRSTKLEDSAMYFCASSEAARAPSPLHFGNGTRLTVT.

The genes are TRBV28 and TRBJ1-6; no firm D call. This CDR3 comprises 16 residues. The germline gives CDR1 MDHEN, CDR2 SYDVKM. Trimming took off 6 bases at V and 7 bases at J, with 19 bases between the two ends. The CDR3 sequence: CASRYTGSSKNSPLHF. The CDR3 DNA sequence: TGTGCCAGCAGATACACGGGATCATCGAAGAATTCACCCCTCCACTTT.

V and J are TRBV30 and TRBJ2-3; maybe TRBD2 (6 bases). The CDR3 is made up of 16 amino acids. Germline V gene lookup returns CDR1 GTSNPN and CDR2 SVGIG (reference sequence). V was trimmed by 5 bases and J by 0 bases, leaving 18 bases between them. The DNA of the CDR3 is TGTGCCTGGCTCCTGGTGGGGGGACCTAGCACAGATACGCAGTATTTT. As protein: CAWLLVGGPSTDTQYF.

This clone was picked up a small number of times. V usage is TRBV19 and J usage is TRBJ1-6, with TRBD1 as a possible D gene (5 bases). V was pared by 3 bases and J by 7 bases, with 10 bases between. Germline V gene lookup returns CDR1 LNHDA and CDR2 SQIVND (reference sequence). This CDR3 is built from 14 residues. In nucleotides, the CDR3 is TGTGCCAGTAGTATCCGGGACCCAAATTCACCCCTCCACTTT. This codes for CASSIRDPNSPLHF.

This clone was counted a few times. This CDR3 reads CASSTYNVNTEAFF. The CDR3 coding sequence is TGTGCCAGCAGCACCTACAACGTGAACACTGAAGCTTTCTTT. The chain employs TRBV11-2 and TRBJ1-1; D call uncertain. CDR3 length: 14 residues. Germline assignment: CDR1 SGHAT and CDR2 FQNNGV. Trimming removed 5 bases from V and 0 bases from J, with 10 bases in between.

V gene TRBV5-4 combines with J gene TRBJ2-7; D may correspond to TRBD1 or TRBD2 (6 bases each). Trimming removed 0 bases at V and 0 bases at J, with 10 bases between. This CDR3 contains 15 residues. Germline V CDR1 and CDR2: SGHNT, YYREEE (reference sequence). This CDR3 is CASSLGGDISYEQYF. CDR3 DNA sequence: TGTGCCAGCAGCTTGGGGGGGGACATCTCCTACGAGCAGTACTTC.

This clone was recorded once. CDR3 sequence (DNA): TGTGCCAGCAGCTCAGGGGGTTGGACAGCGAACACCGGGGAGCTGTTTTTT. This gives the protein CASSSGGWTANTGELFF. V is TRBV11-3 and J is TRBJ2-2; TRBD1 aligns across 7 bases. Germline V gene data show CDR1 as SGHNT and CDR2 as YENEEA. Trimming took 4 bases from V and 0 from J; bases not matched to a gene: 8. CDR3 size: 17 residues.

The gene calls are TRBV3-1 (or the pseudogene TRBV3-2) and TRBJ2-7; D not certain. Germline-derived CDR1 and CDR2 are LGHDT and YNNKEL (reference sequence). V shed 0 bases and J shed 7 bases, with 16 bases lying between them. This CDR3 is 15 amino acids long. DNA of the CDR3: TGTGCCAGCAGCCAAGATCTACGGAGTCTCGGAGAGCAGTACTTC. This gives the protein CASSQDLRSLGEQYF.

The genes are TRBV6-5 and TRBJ1-2; TRBD1 matches 10 bases. The CDR3 is 12 residues long. Germline V CDR1 and CDR2: MNHEY, SVGAGI. Losses at the gene ends were 10 bases for V and 7 bases for J; bases not matched to a gene: 6. The CDR3 spells CAKRQGAFGYTF. CDR3 nucleotide sequence: TGTGCCAAAAGACAGGGGGCTTTTGGCTACACCTTC.

This chain links TRBV6-5 with TRBJ2-7, with 8 nucleotides matching TRBD1. V lost 6 bases and J lost 7; bases outside the gene matches: 11. Looked up from germline, CDR1 is MNHEY and CDR2 is SVGAGI. The CDR3 has 14 residues. As DNA, the CDR3 is TGTGCCAGCAGCCGAGTGACAGGGGCCTTGGAGCAGTACTTC. Residues: CASSRVTGALEQYF.

The chain combines TRBV28 with TRBJ2-6; TRBD1 is a possible D gene (6 bases). Germline V lookup: CDR1 MDHEN, CDR2 SYDVKM. Trimming left V 5 bases short and J 1 base short, with 9 bases between. The CDR3 covers 15 residues. CDR3: CASSGGSSGANVLTF. In nucleotides, the CDR3 is TGTGCCAGCAGTGGGGGCTCATCTGGGGCCAACGTCCTGACTTTC.